The rows below give T cell receptor beta chains drawn from one sample of a study of blood T cell repertoires in COVID-19. TCRdb keeps only in-frame clones here, not all; method: immunoSEQ multiplex PCR. The sample lists fewer than 150,000 clones; around 85% were seen once. Sequencing was performed on peripheral blood. These receptors originate from a man over 45 with acute or convalescent COVID-19. Each CDR3 is given with its conserved first and last residue. Fields, in order: J gene, CDR3 length, V gene, clone size, D gene, CDR3 DNA, CDR3 protein. D genes are given only for firm matches. Not every row has a clone size; where given, it reads once, few, many or a size class.

TRBJ1-4,12,TRBV2,NA,NA,TGTGCCAGCAGCCCCGTGAATGAAAAACTGTTTTTT,CASSPVNEKLFF
TRBJ1-1,13,TRBV19,NA,NA,TGTGCCAGTACCGCTATTGACGGGGTCGGAGCTTTCTTT,CASTAIDGVGAFF
TRBJ1-5,17,TRBV24-1,NA,NA,TGTGCCACCAGTGATTTGCTGGCCGTTAATAGCAATCAGCCCCAGCATTTT,CATSDLLAVNSNQPQHF
TRBJ1-5,14,TRBV28,NA,TRBD1,TGTGCCAGCAGAAAAGACAGGGGGCCTCAGCCCCAGCATTTT,CASRKDRGPQPQHF
TRBJ1-2,11,TRBV24-1,NA,NA,TGTGCCACCAGCGGGGGGCCTGGCTACACCTTC,CATSGGPGYTF
TRBJ2-3,15,TRBV19,once,TRBD1,TGTGCCAGTAGTATGGGCAGGGGGCTAACAGATACGCAGTATTTT,CASSMGRGLTDTQYF
TRBJ1-2,16,TRBV7-9,NA,TRBD1,TGTGCCAGCAGCTCCCCTATGTGGGACAGGAGCCATGGCTACACCTTC,CASSSPMWDRSHGYTF
TRBJ1-1,14,TRBV10-3,NA,TRBD1,TGTGCCATCAGCCTGACAGGGAAGAACACTGAAGCTTTCTTT,CAISLTGKNTEAFF
TRBJ1-3,15,TRBV30,NA,NA,TGTGCCTGGAGCGAGGGGGGGAATCTGGGAAACACCATATATTTT,CAWSEGGNLGNTIYF
TRBJ2-1,15,TRBV10-2,NA,TRBD2,TGCGCCAGCAGGGAGACTAGCGGGGCGTACAATGAGCAGTTCTTC,CASRETSGAYNEQFF
TRBJ1-5,16,TRBV28,NA,TRBD1,TGTGCCAGCAGGCCCGCGGGACAGGGGTTCAATCAGCCCCAGCATTTT,CASRPAGQGFNQPQHF
TRBJ2-5,14,TRBV5-4,NA,NA,TGTGCCAGCAGCTCCCCGGGACTCCAAGAGACCCAGTACTTC,CASSSPGLQETQYF
TRBJ1-6,12,TRBV27,NA,TRBD1,TGTGCCAGCAGTGACAGGGTTTCACCCCTCCACTTT,CASSDRVSPLHF
TRBJ1-5,13,TRBV3-1/TRBV3-2,few,TRBD1,TGTGCCAGCAGCCTTGGCAGGGGGGAGCCCCAGCATTTT,CASSLGRGEPQHF
TRBJ2-3,15,TRBV7-3,NA,NA,TGTGCCAGCAGCTTACGGGGAGTGGTGACAGATACGCAGTATTTT,CASSLRGVVTDTQYF
TRBJ1-4,15,TRBV6-6,few,NA,TGTGCCAGCAGCTACACGGGGGGCAAAAATGAAAAACTGTTTTTT,CASSYTGGKNEKLFF
TRBJ1-1,12,TRBV19,NA,NA,TGTGCCAGTAGTATCGTGGCAGAAAGAGCTTTCTTT,CASSIVAERAFF
TRBJ2-1,14,TRBV11-1,NA,NA,TGTGCCAGCACCCCGGGACTTAGCTACAATGAGCAGTTCTTC,CASTPGLSYNEQFF
TRBJ1-2,12,TRBV9,NA,NA,TGTGCCAGCAGCGTAGGGCGGCATGGCTACACCTTC,CASSVGRHGYTF
TRBJ1-1,15,TRBV5-1,NA,TRBD1,TGCGCCAGCAGCTCCAGGACAGGGAAGAACACTGAAGCTTTCTTT,CASSSRTGKNTEAFF
TRBJ2-6,17,TRBV24-1,NA,TRBD1,TGTGCCACCAGTGTTGGGACAGGGGTCTCTGGGGCCAACGTCCTGACTTTC,CATSVGTGVSGANVLTF
TRBJ2-2,12,TRBV10-3,few,NA,TGTGCCACCCGGTTAGGCGGCGGGGAGCTGTTTTTT,CATRLGGGELFF
TRBJ1-4,15,TRBV3-1/TRBV3-2,once,NA,TGTGCCAGCAGCCCCCGGTGGGCAGGTAATGAAAAACTGTTTTTT,CASSPRWAGNEKLFF
TRBJ1-6,14,TRBV30,NA,NA,TGTGCCTGGAGGGACAGTACAGTTAATTCACCCCTCCACTTT,CAWRDSTVNSPLHF
TRBJ1-5,20,TRBV21-1,NA,NA,TGTGCCAGCAGCAATTTAGTTCGAGGGAGAAAACAGGGTATCAATCAGCCCCAGCATTTT,CASSNLVRGRKQGINQPQHF
TRBJ1-2,11,TRBV2,NA,NA,TGTGCCAGCAGTGAAGCGGCTGGCTACACCTTC,CASSEAAGYTF
TRBJ2-1,14,TRBV11-2,NA,NA,TGTGCCAGCAGCCTCTTAGCGAGATACAATGAGCAGTTCTTC,CASSLLARYNEQFF
TRBJ2-7,11,TRBV6-5,NA,NA,TGTGCCAGCAGTCCGAACTTTGAGCAGTACTTC,CASSPNFEQYF
TRBJ1-2,13,TRBV25-1,NA,NA,TGTGCCAGCAGTGGGGGGGGTTTTTATGGCTACACCTTC,CASSGGGFYGYTF
TRBJ1-2,15,TRBV6-1,NA,TRBD1,TGTGCCAGCAGTGAATATGGACAGGGCAACTATGGCTACACCTTC,CASSEYGQGNYGYTF
TRBJ1-2,14,TRBV2,NA,NA,TGTGCCAGCAAAGGTCAGGCTTCTAACTATGGCTACACCTTC,CASKGQASNYGYTF
TRBJ2-2,14,TRBV19,NA,NA,TGTGCCAGTAGTATCAGGGGCCCGACCGGGGAGCTGTTTTTT,CASSIRGPTGELFF
TRBJ1-1,16,TRBV6-1,NA,NA,TGTGCCAGCAGTGAGGGGCAGACCCTGAGTAGGACTGAAGCTTTCTTT,CASSEGQTLSRTEAFF
TRBJ1-6,16,TRBV2,NA,TRBD1,TGTGCCAGCAGACCCGGGACAGCCTCCTATAATTCACCCCTCCACTTT,CASRPGTASYNSPLHF
TRBJ1-2,13,TRBV5-1,NA,NA,TGCGCCAGCACGAAAGACTTCAACTATGGCTACACCTTC,CASTKDFNYGYTF
TRBJ2-2,18,TRBV4-2,NA,NA,TGTGCCAGCAGCCATGTCGGGGTAGCGGAACCGAACACCGGGGAGCTGTTTTTT,CASSHVGVAEPNTGELFF
TRBJ2-7,16,TRBV11-2,NA,TRBD2,TGTGCCAGCAGCTTAGGTCTTTCGGGAGGGATGTACGAGCAGTACTTC,CASSLGLSGGMYEQYF
TRBJ1-2,13,TRBV5-4,NA,TRBD1,TGTGCCAGCAGCTGGACAGGGTCTACTGGCTACACCTTC,CASSWTGSTGYTF
TRBJ1-5,14,TRBV6-5,NA,TRBD1,TGTGCCAGCAGACGACAGGGGTTGAATCAGCCCCAGCATTTT,CASRRQGLNQPQHF